What follows describes a single T cell receptor (beta chain). Cohort allocation depended upon clinical history that participants reported. The data are from a study of blood T cell repertoires in COVID-19. Across the study: Samples taken during acute and convalescent COVID-19 were collected in the United States, Italy and Spain. Sample material is recorded as cDNA or gDNA derived from T cells, B-cell-depleted T cells, or PBMCs.

This CDR3 is built from 17 residues. Germline V CDR1 and CDR2: LNHDA, SQIVND (reference sequence). Between the trimmed V and J ends, which lost 4 bases and 0 bases, there was a span of 16 bases. Authors' processing steps: Using reference gene primer amplification, nucleated cell counts were estimated. Profiling relied on immunoSEQ multiplex PCR, and the TCRdb table lists in-frame clones only, not all of them. D and trimming come from the DNA, and the V and J calls and clone size come from that table. The table records hundreds of thousands of clones, 88% of them present only once. The V and J genes are TRBV19 and TRBJ2-4; no reliable D call. The sequenced sample was PBMCs or T cells enriched from blood (not recorded which). The TCR was taken from a woman aged 40 to 50 with acute COVID-19. The CDR3 region has the DNA TGTGCCAGTAGTAAACCCTCTGAGGCGGTAGCCAAAAACATTCAGTACTTC. It yields the protein CASSKPSEAVAKNIQYF.